The clone carrying this TCR beta chain occurred once. Its target is unknown. Vbeta (60) and Jbeta (13) primers were used in the PCR. Sequencing was performed with immunoSEQ multiplex PCR; in TCRdb, only in-frame clones are kept and a portion is missing. The repertoire holds approximately 76,000 clones, with around 79% as singletons. This entry is derived from a study of cytomegalovirus exposure and HLA in healthy donors. Findings and limits, study-wide: Indistinguishable V segments, including TRBV6-2 and TRBV6-3, were excluded. Rare TCR sequences dominated, though some public TCRs recurred in many donors. The study listed under 200 cytomegalovirus-associated TCR beta chains. Earlier analysis looked at TCR beta V segments, and most were productive about 90% or about 30% of the time.

V lost 1 base to trimming and J lost 5 bases; unmatched junction nucleotides: 7. Germline V gene lookup returns CDR1 LNHNV and CDR2 YYDKDF (reference sequence). CDR3 size: 16 residues. V is TRBV15 and J is TRBJ2-7; 11 bases agree with TRBD1. The sequence derives from a man aged 25-40 years in good health and CMV-seronegative. What was sequenced was PBMCs. CDR3 sequence (DNA): TGTGCCACCAGCAGAGGGACGGACAGGGGGCGAGACGAGCAGTACTTC. It specifies CATSRGTDRGRDEQYF.